What follows is one T cell receptor (beta chain) and its context. Its matching antigen is unknown. This CDR3 comprises 13 residues. CDR1 and CDR2 (germline): MNHEY, SVGEGT. With V trimmed by 5 bases and J by 13 bases, 11 bases remained unmatched. The sample belongs to a study of post-analysis software for immune sequencing data. Whole-study results and caveats: Elevated frequency relative to controls characterized four or five TRBV segments in patients, TRBV5-6, TRBV5-1 and TRBV20-1 among them.

Unique molecular identifiers were present in the TCR beta cDNA libraries. TCRdb analysed the PCR reads with MiXCR anew, one entry per CDR3 protein. This sample has about half a million distinct CDR3 sequences, with approximately 31% found just once. What was sequenced was blood. V usage is TRBV6-2 or TRBV6-3 and J usage is TRBJ2-1; 7 bases line up with TRBD1. The sequence derives from a girl under 18 with multiple sclerosis. In nucleotides, the CDR3 is TGTGCCAGCAGTCTAGGGGGCGAAGAGACCCAGTTCTTC. This translates into CASSLGGEETQFF.